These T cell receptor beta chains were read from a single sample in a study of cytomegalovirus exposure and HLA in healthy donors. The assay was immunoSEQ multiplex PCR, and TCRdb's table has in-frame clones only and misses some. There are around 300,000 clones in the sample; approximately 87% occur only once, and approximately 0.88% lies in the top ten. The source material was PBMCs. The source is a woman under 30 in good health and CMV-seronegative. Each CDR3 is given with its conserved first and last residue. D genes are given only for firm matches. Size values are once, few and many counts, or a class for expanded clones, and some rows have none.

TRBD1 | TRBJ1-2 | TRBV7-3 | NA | CASSWDRGLGGYTF | TGTGCCAGCAGCTGGGACAGGGGATTAGGTGGCTACACCTTC
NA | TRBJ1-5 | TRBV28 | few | CASSGPGGLGSNQPQHF | TGTGCCAGCAGCGGCCCAGGAGGATTAGGGAGCAATCAGCCCCAGCATTTT
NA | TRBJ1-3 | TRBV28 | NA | CATIRGAGGNTIYF | TGTGCCACAATCCGGGGGGCGGGTGGAAACACCATATATTTT
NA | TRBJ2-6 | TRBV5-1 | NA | CASSLGQGAGANVLTF | TGCGCCAGCAGCTTAGGCCAGGGTGCTGGGGCCAACGTCCTGACTTTC
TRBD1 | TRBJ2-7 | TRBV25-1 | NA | CASSERDRGFYEQYF | TGTGCCAGCAGTGAAAGGGACAGGGGGTTCTACGAGCAGTACTTC
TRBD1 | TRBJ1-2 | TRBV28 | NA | CASSPKFRDRGLNGYTF | TGTGCCAGCAGCCCCAAATTTCGGGACAGGGGGCTTAACGGCTACACCTTC
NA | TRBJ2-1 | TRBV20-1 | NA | CSAYYNEQFF | TGCAGTGCCTACTACAATGAGCAGTTCTTC
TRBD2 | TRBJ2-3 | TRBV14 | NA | CASSHLAGGRRAQYF | TGTGCCAGCAGCCATCTAGCGGGAGGGAGGAGGGCGCAGTATTTT
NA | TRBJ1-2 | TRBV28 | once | CASSLSRAYGYTF | TGTGCCAGCAGTTTATCCAGGGCCTATGGCTACACCTTC
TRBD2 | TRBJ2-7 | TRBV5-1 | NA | CASSLEPSGAPYEQYF | TGCGCCAGCAGCTTGGAACCTAGCGGGGCCCCCTACGAGCAGTACTTC
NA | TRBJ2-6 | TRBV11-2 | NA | CASSLVTGSSGANVLTF | TGTGCCAGCAGCTTGGTGACAGGAAGCTCTGGGGCCAACGTCCTGACTTTC
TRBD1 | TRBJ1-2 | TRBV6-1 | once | CASSEFGDRAGYTF | TGTGCCAGCAGTGAATTTGGAGACAGGGCTGGCTACACCTTC
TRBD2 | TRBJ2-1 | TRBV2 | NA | CASSGTSGSSEQFF | TGTGCCAGCAGTGGGACTAGCGGGAGCAGCGAGCAGTTCTTC
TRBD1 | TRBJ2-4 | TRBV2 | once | CASSLPQGVNIQYF | TGTGCCAGCAGCCTCCCCCAGGGGGTAAACATTCAGTACTTC
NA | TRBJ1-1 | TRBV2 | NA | CASIPDTNTEAFF | TGTGCCAGCATCCCCGACACAAACACTGAAGCTTTCTTT
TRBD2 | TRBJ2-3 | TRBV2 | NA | CASKPLASGPDTQYF | TGTGCCAGCAAGCCTCTGGCTAGCGGCCCAGATACGCAGTATTTT
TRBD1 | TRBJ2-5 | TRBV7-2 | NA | CASSDRDRVKETQYF | TGTGCCAGCAGCGACCGGGACAGGGTTAAAGAGACCCAGTACTTC
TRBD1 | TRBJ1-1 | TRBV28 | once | CASSWSLARGHTEAFF | TGTGCCAGCAGTTGGTCTCTAGCCAGGGGGCACACTGAAGCTTTCTTT
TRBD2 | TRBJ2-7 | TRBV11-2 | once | CASRISGGHEQYF | TGTGCCAGCAGGATTAGCGGGGGTCACGAGCAGTACTTC
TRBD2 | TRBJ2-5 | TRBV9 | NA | CASSPRTSGGQETQYF | TGTGCCAGCAGCCCGCGGACTAGCGGGGGTCAAGAGACCCAGTACTTC
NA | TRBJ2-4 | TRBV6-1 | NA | CASSAGAKNIQYF | TGTGCCAGCAGTGCAGGGGCCAAAAACATTCAGTACTTC
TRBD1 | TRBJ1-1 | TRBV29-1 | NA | CSVESVGRGINTEAFF | TGCAGCGTTGAATCCGTTGGCAGGGGGATCAACACTGAAGCTTTCTTT
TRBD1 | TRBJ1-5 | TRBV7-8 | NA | CASSPGGLSNQPQHF | TGTGCCAGCAGCCCAGGGGGGCTCAGCAATCAGCCCCAGCATTTT
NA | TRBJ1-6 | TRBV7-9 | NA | CASSTGGLPPLHF | TGTGCCAGCAGCACCGGCGGGCTACCACCCCTCCACTTT
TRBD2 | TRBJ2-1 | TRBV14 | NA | CASSLGAGGNNEQFF | TGTGCCAGCAGCCTAGGAGCGGGAGGGAACAATGAGCAGTTCTTC
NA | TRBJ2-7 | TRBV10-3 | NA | CAIGGTESYEQYF | TGTGCCATCGGAGGAACGGAGTCCTACGAGCAGTACTTC
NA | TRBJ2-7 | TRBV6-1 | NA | CASSEAAQRVIYEQYF | TGTGCCAGCAGTGAAGCCGCCCAGCGGGTAATCTACGAGCAGTACTTC
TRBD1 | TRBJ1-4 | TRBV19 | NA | CASSGTGGFSNEKLFF | TGTGCCAGTAGTGGGACAGGGGGCTTTAGTAATGAAAAACTGTTTTTT
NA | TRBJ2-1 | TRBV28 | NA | CASAGPPSYNEQFF | TGTGCCAGCGCAGGGCCACCTTCTTACAATGAGCAGTTCTTC
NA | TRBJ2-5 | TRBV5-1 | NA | CASSYLSQETQYF | TGCGCCAGCAGTTATCTGTCCCAAGAGACCCAGTACTTC
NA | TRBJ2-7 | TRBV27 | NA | CASSSLGGGLYEQYF | TGTGCCAGCAGTTCCCTAGGGGGGGGTTTATACGAGCAGTACTTC
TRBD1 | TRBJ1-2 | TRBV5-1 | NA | CASSLATGTENYGYTF | TGCGCCAGCAGCTTGGCAACCGGGACAGAGAACTATGGCTACACCTTC
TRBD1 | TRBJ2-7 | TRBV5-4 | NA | CASSQRQGGGEQYF | TGTGCCAGCAGCCAGAGACAGGGGGGCGGCGAGCAGTACTTC
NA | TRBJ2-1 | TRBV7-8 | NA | CASSFEFTGWDNEQFF | TGTGCCAGCAGCTTTGAATTCACAGGGTGGGACAATGAGCAGTTCTTC
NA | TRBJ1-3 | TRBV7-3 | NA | CASSDGTGNTIYF | TGTGCCAGCAGCGACGGGACTGGAAACACCATATATTTT
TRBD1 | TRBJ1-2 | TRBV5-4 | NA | CASSSQGGSYGYTF | TGTGCCAGCAGCTCACAGGGGGGAAGCTATGGCTACACCTTC
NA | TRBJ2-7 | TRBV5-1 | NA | CASMRVSGHEQYF | TGCGCCAGCATGCGGGTCTCTGGCCACGAGCAGTACTTC
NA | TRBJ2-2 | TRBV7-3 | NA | CASSSGPYTGELFF | TGTGCCAGCAGCTCAGGGCCCTACACCGGGGAGCTGTTTTTT
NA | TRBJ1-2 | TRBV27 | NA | CASSLGGLDGYTF | TGTGCCAGCAGCCTGGGGGGTCTCGATGGCTACACCTTC
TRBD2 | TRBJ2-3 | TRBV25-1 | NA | CASSERLVLAGETDTQYF | TGTGCCAGCAGTGAACGCCTGGTCTTGGCGGGAGAGACAGATACGCAGTATTTT
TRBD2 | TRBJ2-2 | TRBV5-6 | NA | CASSLRLAGAIGELFF | TGTGCCAGCAGCTTGAGACTAGCGGGAGCGATCGGGGAGCTGTTTTTT
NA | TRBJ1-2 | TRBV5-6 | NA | CASSLMSAGYTF | TGTGCCAGCAGCTTGATGTCAGCCGGGTACACCTTC
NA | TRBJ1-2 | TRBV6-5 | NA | CASSYSPGAYGYTF | TGTGCCAGCAGTTACTCGCCAGGGGCCTATGGCTACACCTTC
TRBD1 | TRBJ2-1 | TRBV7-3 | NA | CASSSNGQAEQFF | TGTGCCAGCAGCTCGAACGGACAGGCCGAGCAGTTCTTC
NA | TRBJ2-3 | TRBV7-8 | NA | CASSRPPETQYF | TGTGCCAGCAGCCGTCCCCCGGAGACGCAGTATTTT
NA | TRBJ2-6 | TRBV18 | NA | CASSPLPGNSGANVLTF | TGTGCCAGCTCACCACTCCCCGGGAACTCTGGGGCCAACGTCCTGACTTTC
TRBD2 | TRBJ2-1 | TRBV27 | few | CASSLAVTSGSLREQFF | TGTGCCAGCAGTTTGGCGGTGACTAGCGGGAGTTTACGTGAGCAGTTCTTC
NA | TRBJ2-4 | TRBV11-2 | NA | CASSLDLTPAVAKNIQYF | TGTGCCAGCAGCTTAGATCTAACCCCCGCTGTAGCCAAAAACATTCAGTACTTC
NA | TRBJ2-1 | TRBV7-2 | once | CASSLAPLTGAYNEQFF | TGTGCCAGCAGCTTAGCGCCCTTGACAGGCGCCTACAATGAGCAGTTCTTC
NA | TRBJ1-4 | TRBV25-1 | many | CASSAGGTNEKLFF | TGTGCCAGCAGCGCCGGAGGGACTAATGAAAAACTGTTTTTT
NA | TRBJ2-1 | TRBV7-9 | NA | CASSLGSEQFF | TGTGCCAGCAGCTTAGGGAGTGAGCAGTTCTTC
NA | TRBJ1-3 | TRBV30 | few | CAWSPGSGNTIYF | TGTGCCTGGAGTCCGGGGTCCGGAAACACCATATATTTT
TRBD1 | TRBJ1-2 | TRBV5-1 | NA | CASSAGQGGNYGYTF | TGCGCCAGCAGCGCCGGACAGGGGGGCAACTATGGCTACACCTTC
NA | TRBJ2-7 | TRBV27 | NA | CASSRRRGPNLEQYF | TGTGCCAGCAGTAGGAGGAGGGGCCCGAACCTCGAGCAGTACTTC
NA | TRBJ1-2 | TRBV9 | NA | CASSVAGGGGNGYTF | TGTGCCAGCAGCGTAGCGGGGGGTGGAGGGAATGGCTACACCTTC
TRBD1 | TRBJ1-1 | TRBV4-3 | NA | CASRQGSRAFF | TGCGCCAGCCGACAGGGATCGAGGGCTTTCTTT
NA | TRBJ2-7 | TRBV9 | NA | CASSGEGESGKEQYF | TGTGCCAGCAGCGGAGAAGGGGAATCAGGTAAGGAGCAGTACTTC
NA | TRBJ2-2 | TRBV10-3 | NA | CAISVPRLNNENTGELFF | TGTGCCATCAGTGTTCCCCGCCTAAATAACGAAAACACCGGGGAGCTGTTTTTT
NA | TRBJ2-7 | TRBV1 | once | CTSSHLFGLVNEQYF | TGCACCAGCAGCCATTTATTCGGACTAGTAAACGAGCAGTACTTC
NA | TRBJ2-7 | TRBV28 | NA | CASGAWAPTYEQYF | TGTGCCAGCGGCGCGTGGGCCCCGACGTACGAGCAGTACTTC